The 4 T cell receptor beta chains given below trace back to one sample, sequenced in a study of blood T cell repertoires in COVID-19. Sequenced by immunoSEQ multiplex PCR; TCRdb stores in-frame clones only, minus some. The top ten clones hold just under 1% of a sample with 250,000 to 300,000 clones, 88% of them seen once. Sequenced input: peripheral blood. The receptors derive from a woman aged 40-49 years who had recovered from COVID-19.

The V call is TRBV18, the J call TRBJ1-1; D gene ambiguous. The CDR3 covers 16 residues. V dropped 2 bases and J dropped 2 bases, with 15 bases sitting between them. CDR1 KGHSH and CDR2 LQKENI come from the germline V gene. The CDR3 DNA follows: TGTGCCAGCTCACCAGCTTCAACACAGTCCAACACTGAAGCTTTCTTT. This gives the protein CASSPASTQSNTEAFF.

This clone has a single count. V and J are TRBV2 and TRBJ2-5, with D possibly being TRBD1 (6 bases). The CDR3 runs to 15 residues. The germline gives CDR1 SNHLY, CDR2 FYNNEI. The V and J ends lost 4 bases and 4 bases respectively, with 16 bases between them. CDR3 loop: CASSGGWTAGETQYF. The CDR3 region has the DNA TGTGCCAGCAGTGGGGGCTGGACAGCCGGAGAGACCCAGTACTTC.

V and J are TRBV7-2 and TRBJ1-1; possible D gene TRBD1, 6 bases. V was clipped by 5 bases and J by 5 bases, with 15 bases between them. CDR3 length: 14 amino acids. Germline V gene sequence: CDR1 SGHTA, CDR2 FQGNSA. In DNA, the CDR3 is TGTGCCAGCAGCATCCCAGGGGTAGGGACTGAAGCTTTCTTT. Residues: CASSIPGVGTEAFF.

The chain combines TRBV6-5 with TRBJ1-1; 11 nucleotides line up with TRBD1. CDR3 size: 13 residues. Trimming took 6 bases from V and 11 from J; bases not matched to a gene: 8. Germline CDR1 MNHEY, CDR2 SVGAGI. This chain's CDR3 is CASSEGGDRGAFF. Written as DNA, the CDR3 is TGTGCCAGCAGCGAGGGCGGGGACAGGGGGGCTTTCTTT.